This T cell receptor beta chain is from a study of cytomegalovirus exposure and HLA in healthy donors. Per germline, CDR1 MNHEY and CDR2 SMNVEV (reference sequence). Trimming stripped 6 bases from V and 5 bases from J, with 13 bases between. The CDR3 has 13 amino acids. Data came from immunoSEQ multiplex PCR; TCRdb stores just in-frame clones and leaves some out. The sample has over 200,000 clones; 83% are singletons. Input material: PBMCs. This TCR came from a woman under 30 in good health and CMV-seronegative. The rearrangement links TRBV27 to TRBJ1-1, with D perhaps matching TRBD1 (6 bases). Here the CDR3 DNA reads TGTGCCAGCAGCCCCAGGGGAGGTACTGAAGCTTTCTTT. Translation: CASSPRGGTEAFF.